These T cell receptor beta chains were read from a single sample in a study of blood T cells in healthy people across ages. MiXCR, run by TCRdb on the 5' RACE reads, gives a single entry per CDR3 protein. The sample records 1.5 million to 2 million distinct CDR3 sequences, under 30% being singletons. The sequencing input was blood. The receptors originated from a woman in her twenties or thirties in good health. Each CDR3 is given with its conserved first and last residue. The D gene is left open where the match is weak. The listing skips clone size in some rows; elsewhere it reads once, few, many or a size class.

v_gene,d_gene,j_gene,abundance,CDR3nt,CDR3aa
TRBV7-2,.,TRBJ2-3,.,TGTGCCAGCAGCTTAGAGGGCAGCTCCTTCTATACGCAGTATTTT,CASSLEGSSFYTQYF
TRBV12-3/TRBV12-4,TRBD2,TRBJ2-2,.,TGTGCCAGCACTCGTTTCAGGGAACTAGCGGGAATCGGTGGGGAGCTGTTTTTT,CASTRFRELAGIGGELFF
TRBV2,.,TRBJ2-5,many,TGTGCCAGCGCTAGCCAAGAGACCCAGTACTTC,CASASQETQYF
TRBV5-5,.,TRBJ2-3,many,TGTGCCAGCAGTCAAGGACAGAACACAGATACGCAGTATTTT,CASSQGQNTDTQYF
TRBV30,.,TRBJ2-7,.,TGTGCCTGGAGTCAAGGGTTTTCGGACGAGCAGTACTTC,CAWSQGFSDEQYF
TRBV4-3,.,TRBJ2-4,.,TGCGCCAGCAGCCACGGGGGAGGTCGGAACATTCAGTACTTC,CASSHGGGRNIQYF
TRBV6-2/TRBV6-3,.,TRBJ2-7,.,TGTGCCAGCAGAGTGGGGAGCTCCTACGAGCAGTACTTC,CASRVGSSYEQYF
TRBV9,TRBD1,TRBJ2-5,.,TGTGCCAGCAGCATTACAGGGGGACAAGAGACCCAGTACTTC,CASSITGGQETQYF
TRBV29-1,.,TRBJ1-1,few,TGCAGCACGCGGGACTCTAACACTGAAGCTTTCTTT,CSTRDSNTEAFF
TRBV11-2,TRBD1,TRBJ2-7,many,TGTGCCAGCAGCTTAGCCAGGGGGAATTCCCGCGAGCAGTACTTC,CASSLARGNSREQYF
TRBV12-3/TRBV12-4,.,TRBJ2-5,.,TGTGCCAGCAGTTTTGGTACCCAAGAGACCCAGGACTTC,CASSFGTQETQDF
TRBV4-3,.,TRBJ1-1,few,TGCGCCAGCAGCCAAGGACGACAGGTGAACACTGAAGCTTTCTTT,CASSQGRQVNTEAFF
TRBV30,.,TRBJ1-5,.,TGTGCCTGGAGTGCTTGGAGGAGCAATCAGCCCCAGCATTTT,CAWSAWRSNQPQHF
TRBV29-1,TRBD1,TRBJ1-2,few,TGCAGCGTCGCGGACAGGACTAACTATGGCTACACCTTC,CSVADRTNYGYTF
TRBV30,TRBD2,TRBJ2-3,.,TGTGCCTGGAGTGCCGGGACTAGCGGGGGGGCGGCTGATACGCAGTATTTT,CAWSAGTSGGAADTQYF
TRBV7-2,.,TRBJ2-3,.,TGTGCCAGCAGCCCCCCCCGGGCTGACGCTACTAGCACAGATACGCAGTATTTT,CASSPPRADATSTDTQYF
TRBV7-9,TRBD1,TRBJ2-5,few,TGTGCCAGCAGCTCCGGGACAGGGGTGGAGACCCAGTACTTC,CASSSGTGVETQYF
TRBV6-5,.,TRBJ2-7,.,TGTGCCAGCAGTTACGGAGGTAACCGATCCCAGTACTTC,CASSYGGNRSQYF
TRBV6-6,.,TRBJ2-3,.,TGTGCCAGCAGCCGAAACCCATCGGCAGATACGCAGTATTTT,CASSRNPSADTQYF
TRBV3-1,TRBD2,TRBJ2-1,.,TGTGCCAGCAGCCAAGACGGCAGAGCGGGGGGGCTCGCTCATGAGCAGTTCTTC,CASSQDGRAGGLAHEQFF
TRBV6-5,TRBD2,TRBJ2-2,few,TGTGCCAGCAGTTACCGACTAGCGGGAGGGGTAGTCACCGGGGAGCTGTTTTTT,CASSYRLAGGVVTGELFF
TRBV21-1,.,TRBJ2-6,.,TGTGCTAGCAGCCCGTGGGTCTCTGGGACCAACGTCCTGACTTTC,CASSPWVSGTNVLTF
TRBV10-1,TRBD2,TRBJ2-3,many,TGCGCCAGCAGTGATCCTAGCGGGGGGGCAGATACGCAGTATTTT,CASSDPSGGADTQYF
TRBV20-1,.,TRBJ2-2,few,TGCAGTGCCACATGGGGGACCGGGGAGCTGTTTTTT,CSATWGTGELFF
TRBV12-3/TRBV12-4,.,TRBJ2-1,many,TGTGCCAGCAGTTTGGGGCAGGGGTTCTACAATGAGCAGTTCTTC,CASSLGQGFYNEQFF
TRBV20-1,TRBD2,TRBJ2-5,.,TGCAGTGCCCGGCCCCCTAGCGGGAGGGCCCTAGAGCAGTACTTC,CSARPPSGRALEQYF
TRBV6-1,TRBD2,TRBJ2-5,few,TGTGCCAGCAGTGGCGTCCGGGCTAGCGGAAACAATCAGCAGTACTTC,CASSGVRASGNNQQYF
TRBV6-5,.,TRBJ1-1,.,TGTGCCAGCAGTTGCCAGGGACGGGGGTTTGAAGCTTTCTTT,CASSCQGRGFEAFF
TRBV9,.,TRBJ1-1,few,TGTGCCAGCAGCGTAATGGAGGGTGAAGCTTTCTTT,CASSVMEGEAFF
TRBV30,.,TRBJ1-6,.,TGTGCCTGGAGTGTAAGGGGGAATCATAATTCACCCCTCCACTTT,CAWSVRGNHNSPLHF
TRBV29-1,TRBD1,TRBJ2-5,.,TGCAGCTCGAACAGGGGAGAGACCCAGTACTTC,CSSNRGETQYF
TRBV7-2,.,TRBJ2-7,many,TGTGCCAGCAGCCCCCTAGTCCCCTCCTACGAGCAGTACTTC,CASSPLVPSYEQYF
TRBV6-5,TRBD1,TRBJ2-1,.,TGTGCCAGCACCCCAGACAGGGGCTCCTACAATGAGCAGTTCTTC,CASTPDRGSYNEQFF
TRBV20-1,TRBD2,TRBJ2-1,.,TGCAGTGCGACTCCGCCGGGACTAGCGAAATACAATGAGCAGTTCTTC,CSATPPGLAKYNEQFF
TRBV7-3,TRBD2,TRBJ2-3,.,TGTGCCAGCGGCTCTACAGCGGGACTAGCGGGGATAGATACGCAGTATTTT,CASGSTAGLAGIDTQYF
TRBV5-1,.,TRBJ2-6,many,TGCGCCAGCAGCTTAGGATCGACAGCCTCTGGGGCCAACGTCCTGACTTTC,CASSLGSTASGANVLTF
TRBV2,.,TRBJ1-4,.,TGTGCCAGCAGTGAAGCGCAAGGGAATGAAAAACTGTTTTTT,CASSEAQGNEKLFF
TRBV28,.,TRBJ1-1,.,TGTGCCAGCAGTTTTACCCGGGGGCGAGAAGCTTTCTTT,CASSFTRGREAFF
TRBV10-3,.,TRBJ1-3,.,TGTGCCATCTGGGCCGGGAACTCTGGAAACACCATATATTTT,CAIWAGNSGNTIYF
TRBV29-1,TRBD1,TRBJ1-2,few,TGCAGCGGGGGGGGACAGACGGATGGCTACACCTTC,CSGGGQTDGYTF
TRBV11-2,TRBD1,TRBJ2-3,.,TGTGCCAGCAGCCCCCGGACAGGAGAAGCAGATACGCAGTATTTT,CASSPRTGEADTQYF